The 28 T cell receptor beta chains below were found in one sample sequenced in a study of post-analysis software for immune sequencing data. Points from the study as a whole: In patients, TRBV5-6, TRBV5-1 and TRBV20-1 belonged to four or five TRBV segments found more frequently than in controls.

Presence of unique molecular identifiers characterized the TCR beta cDNA libraries. From the PCR reads, TCRdb called clonotypes with MiXCR, one entry per CDR3 protein. The repertoire holds more than 350,000 distinct CDR3 sequences, with 30% to 45% as singletons. Their cognate antigens are unknown. The sample consisted of blood. The receptors derive from a girl aged 2 to 9 with multiple sclerosis.

This clonotype was seen a handful of times. The chain employs TRBV7-9 and TRBJ2-7; the D gene is possibly TRBD1 (5 bases). The DNA matches TRBJ2-5 better at its end, which makes the J call doubtful. This CDR3 spans 14 amino acids. CDR1 is SEHNR, CDR2 FQNEAQ, per germline (reference sequence). CDR3 protein: CASSSPDIQETQYF. The DNA for the CDR3 is TGTGCCAGCAGCTCCCCGGACATCCAAGAGACCCAGTACTTC.

V usage is TRBV15 and J usage is TRBJ1-2; D is possibly TRBD1 (5 bases). The CDR3 is 14 residues long. Germline lookup yields CDR1 LNHNV and CDR2 YYDKDF (reference sequence). V was trimmed by 0 bases and J by 4 bases, leaving 9 bases between them. The chain's CDR3 is CATSRERGSYGYTF. In DNA form, the CDR3 reads TGTGCCACCAGCAGAGAAAGGGGTAGCTATGGCTACACCTTC.

This chain connects TRBV28 to TRBJ1-1, with a possible D match to TRBD1 (5 bases). The CDR3 is made up of 14 amino acids. The V gene's germline CDR1 is MDHEN and CDR2 SYDVKM. V shed 2 bases and J shed 5 bases, with 12 bases lying between them. The CDR3: CASSLEGEWTEAFF. The CDR3 DNA follows: TGTGCCAGCAGTTTAGAAGGGGAATGGACTGAAGCTTTCTTT.

The chain links TRBV7-2 to TRBJ1-5, with 8 nucleotides matching TRBD1. This CDR3 is 14 amino acids long. Germline V gene data show CDR1 as SGHTA and CDR2 as FQGNSA. V shed 5 bases, J shed 6 bases, and the junction held 6 bases outside the gene matches. Here the CDR3 DNA reads TGTGCCAGCAGCCATGGACAGGGAGGTCAGCCCCAGCATTTT. This sequence encodes CASSHGQGGQPQHF.

The chain uses TRBV20-1 and TRBJ2-4; D unresolved. CDR1 is DFQATT, CDR2 SNEGSKA, per germline (reference sequence). The CDR3 runs 14 residues. V dropped 2 bases and J dropped 1 base, with 9 bases sitting between them. CDR3 protein: CSARLLGAKNIQYF. In DNA form, the CDR3 reads TGCAGTGCTAGACTACTCGGGGCCAAAAACATTCAGTACTTC.

This chain uses TRBV29-1 with TRBJ1-1, with D uncertain. The V end lost 6 bases, the J end lost 0 bases, and 11 bases lay between the germline ends. The germline gives CDR1 SQVTM, CDR2 ANQGSEA. This CDR3 is built from 13 residues. DNA of the CDR3: TGCAGCGTCCAACAGAAAATGAACACTGAAGCTTTCTTT. Protein product: CSVQQKMNTEAFF.

V usage is TRBV9 and J usage is TRBJ1-1; TRBD1 matches 7 bases. Germline assignment: CDR1 SGDLS and CDR2 YYNGEE. This CDR3 is 13 amino acids long. V dropped 2 bases and J dropped 3; count of bases not matched to a gene: 1. The CDR3 DNA reads as TGTGCCAGCAGCGTCGGGACAGACACTGAAGCTTTCTTT. Translated: CASSVGTDTEAFF.

V is TRBV12-3 or TRBV12-4 and J is TRBJ2-1; D may be TRBD2 (6 bases). The V end was cut by 4 bases, the J end by 0 bases, with 13 bases between. CDR3 length: 16 amino acids. The chain's CDR3 is CASSSAAGSSYNEQFF. The CDR3 DNA reads as TGTGCCAGCAGTTCCGCCGCGGGGAGCTCCTACAATGAGCAGTTCTTC.

A note on this clonotype: One end of the junction varies from germline; a read error may be responsible. V usage is TRBV20-1 and J usage is TRBJ2-5, with 7 bases aligning to TRBD2. This CDR3 has 15 amino acids. CDR1 is DFQATT and CDR2 is SNEGSKA in the germline V gene (reference sequence). CDR3 sequence: CGASGRAVLQETQYF. The CDR3 region has the DNA TGCGGTGCTAGTGGGAGGGCCGTTTTACAAGAGACCCAGTACTTC.

The chain employs TRBV7-9 and TRBJ2-1, with 8 bases aligning to TRBD2. Germline CDR1 SEHNR, CDR2 FQNEAQ (reference sequence). CDR3 size: 14 residues. Trimming at V came to 0 bases and at J to 14 bases, leaving 9 bases not matched to a gene. The CDR3 bases are TGTGCCAGCAGCTTAGCACTATCGGGAGGGGAGGAGTTCTTC. This codes for CASSLALSGGEEFF. Based on the CDR3 plus reference TRBV7-9 and TRBJ2-1, the full variable domain is DTGVSQNPRHKITKRGQNVTFRCDPISEHNRLYWYRQTLGQGPEFLTYFQNEAQLEKSRLLSDRFSAERPKGSFSTLEIQRTEQGDSAMYLCASSLALSGGEEFFGPGTRLTVL.

The chain has TRBV11-2 and TRBJ1-6; 7 nucleotides agree with TRBD1. The germline gives CDR1 SGHAT, CDR2 FQNNGV. V gave up 5 bases and J gave up 3 bases; unmatched junction bases: 7. This CDR3 is 16 amino acids long. The CDR3 nucleotides are TGTGCCAGCAGCCTCAGGACAGGAGGCTATAATTCACCCCTCCACTTT. The encoded protein is CASSLRTGGYNSPLHF.

The chain links TRBV7-2 to TRBJ2-7; 7 bases agree with TRBD1. The CDR3 sequence is 15 residues long. The V segment lost 1 base and the J segment 3 bases; nucleotides outside the gene matches: 6. The germline V gene encodes CDR1 SGHTA and CDR2 FQGNSA. CDR3 in DNA: TGTGCCAGCAGCTTAGGACAGGGCTACAGCTACGAGCAGTACTTC. This codes for CASSLGQGYSYEQYF.

This clonotype was seen only a few times. The V call is TRBV12-3 or TRBV12-4, the J call TRBJ1-2; D unclear. The CDR3 is made up of 11 amino acids. V lost 4 bases and J lost 9, with 9 bases in between. CDR3 residues: CASSSRTRYTF. The CDR3 DNA reads as TGTGCCAGCAGTTCTCGGACCCGCTACACCTTC.

This rearrangement joins TRBV12-3 or TRBV12-4 to TRBJ2-1; D uncertain. Trimming removed 3 bases from V and 2 bases from J, with 8 bases in between. This CDR3 has 14 residues. The CDR3 here is CASSFPWTYNEQFF. CDR3 DNA sequence: TGTGCCAGCAGTTTCCCCTGGACCTACAATGAGCAGTTCTTC.

The chain has TRBV20-1 and TRBJ2-7, with D possibly matching TRBD2 (5 bases). Trimming shortened V by 1 base and J by 0 bases, and 13 bases separated the two germline ends. This CDR3 is built from 15 residues. The germline gives CDR1 DFQATT, CDR2 SNEGSKA (reference sequence). The CDR3 sequence: CSARVGSGSSYEQYF. CDR3 in DNA: TGCAGTGCTAGAGTGGGGTCGGGATCCTCCTACGAGCAGTACTTC.

This clonotype showed up just once. The chain employs TRBV18 and TRBJ2-1; D is possibly TRBD1 (5 bases). Germline CDR1 KGHSH, CDR2 LQKENI. There are 12 residues in the CDR3. Trimming removed 4 bases at V and 7 bases at J, with 8 bases between. CDR3 sequence (DNA): TGTGCCAGCTCACTACAGGAGAATGAGCAGTTCTTC. Protein: CASSLQENEQFF.

The chain has TRBV28 and TRBJ2-1, with TRBD2 as a possible D gene (5 bases). The CDR3 extends over 14 amino acids. V lost 1 base, J lost 9 bases, and 13 bases lay in between. Per germline, CDR1 MDHEN and CDR2 SYDVKM. The CDR3 region is CASSLFPGSGEQFF. As DNA, the CDR3 is TGTGCCAGCAGTTTATTTCCGGGGTCGGGTGAGCAGTTCTTC.

The sample holds many counts of this clonotype. The chain carries TRBV28 and TRBJ2-3, with 9 nucleotides matching TRBD1. The CDR3 runs to 15 residues. J was trimmed by 1 base and V by 2 bases; bases with no gene match: 1. Germline V gives CDR1 MDHEN, CDR2 SYDVKM. CDR3 nucleotides: TGTGCCAGCAGTTTAAGGACAGGGGGCACAGATACGCAGTATTTT. It encodes CASSLRTGGTDTQYF.

This clonotype was seen only a few times. Written as DNA, the CDR3 is TGTGCCAGCGATTCATTGGACAGCGCTGGCTACACCTTC. Protein sequence: CASDSLDSAGYTF. The chain recombines TRBV28 with TRBJ1-2; maybe TRBD1 (6 bases). Germline values: CDR1 MDHEN, CDR2 SYDVKM. V was pared by 8 bases and J by 7 bases, with 17 bases between. The CDR3 sequence is 13 residues long.

This clonotype was recorded a few times. The chain is built from TRBV5-1 and TRBJ1-1, with unresolved D. From germline, CDR1 is SGHRS and CDR2 YFSETQ. The CDR3 runs 16 residues. V gave up 2 bases and J gave up 0 bases, with 14 bases separating them. In nucleotides, the CDR3 is TGCGCCAGCAGCTTAGGGCAGCCCTTCATGAACACTGAAGCTTTCTTT. Translating it yields CASSLGQPFMNTEAFF.

There are a few counts of this clonotype. The chain joins TRBV5-1 to TRBJ1-1, with TRBD1 identical over 9 bases. In germline, CDR1 is SGHRS, CDR2 YFSETQ. CDR3 length: 15 amino acids. V was clipped by 5 bases and J by 3 bases; unmatched bases: 8. Here the CDR3 reads CASRNYDRGYTEAFF. The CDR3 DNA reads as TGCGCCAGCAGAAATTACGACAGGGGGTACACTGAAGCTTTCTTT. The whole variable domain, remainder taken from reference TRBV5-1 and TRBJ1-1, is KAGVTQTPRYLIKTRGQQVTLSCSPISGHRSVSWYQQTPGQGLQFLFEYFSETQRNKGNFPGRFSGRQFSNSRSEMNVSTLELGDSALYLCASRNYDRGYTEAFFGQGTRLTVV.

CDR3 residues: CSARDRETSGYTF. CDR3 in DNA: TGCAGTGCTAGAGACAGGGAGACCTCTGGCTACACCTTC. This chain joins TRBV20-1 and TRBJ1-2; D may be TRBD1 (5 bases). The CDR3 loop spans 13 amino acids. The V and J ends lost 0 bases and 7 bases respectively, with 12 bases between them. The germline V gene encodes CDR1 DFQATT and CDR2 SNEGSKA (reference sequence).

Comment on this clonotype: A read error may account for a junction end that differs from germline. This chain connects TRBV7-2 to TRBJ2-7; no firm D call. Germline V gene sequence: CDR1 SGHTA, CDR2 FQGNSA. The CDR3 spans 18 residues. CDR3 DNA: TGTGCCAGCACCTTATCTCGGTATGAGGCCGATAAGGGTCACGAGCAGTACTTC. Encoded protein: CASTLSRYEADKGHEQYF.

The chain couples TRBV4-3 to TRBJ2-2; D is ambiguous. The CDR3 is made up of 15 amino acids. V was cut by 2 bases and J by 3 bases, with 10 bases left in between. Germline V gives CDR1 LGHNA, CDR2 YSLEER. The CDR3 sequence: CASSQNSLDTGELFF. DNA of the CDR3: TGCGCCAGCAGCCAAAACAGTCTCGACACCGGGGAGCTGTTTTTT.

The chain carries TRBV10-3 and TRBJ1-1; TRBD1 agrees at 8 bases. The CDR3 loop spans 18 amino acids. J gave up 2 bases and V 0 bases, and 11 bases lay outside the gene matches. Germline CDR1 ENHRY, CDR2 SYGVKD. CDR3 protein: CAISESSSQTGGNTEAFF. Here the CDR3 DNA reads TGTGCCATCAGTGAGTCGTCAAGCCAAACAGGGGGTAACACTGAAGCTTTCTTT.

A single count supports this clonotype. The rearrangement uses TRBV10-3 and TRBJ1-2, with D tentatively TRBD1 (5 bases). Deletions cut 5 bases from V and 4 bases from J, with 20 bases between. Germline V gene sequence: CDR1 ENHRY, CDR2 SYGVKD. The CDR3 extends over 16 amino acids. The DNA for the CDR3 is TGTGCCATCAGTCCTTGGGACCACGGCCCCATCTATGGCTACACCTTC. It encodes CAISPWDHGPIYGYTF.

V gene TRBV28 combines with J gene TRBJ2-7, with D perhaps matching TRBD1 (5 bases). Germline assignment: CDR1 MDHEN and CDR2 SYDVKM. Trimming cost V 6 bases and J 0 bases, with 15 bases left between them. This CDR3 has 15 residues. The CDR3 DNA reads as TGTGCCAGCAGGAACAGGATTAGAAACTCCTACGAGCAGTACTTC. Translating gives CASRNRIRNSYEQYF. The variable domain in full, completed from reference TRBV28 and TRBJ2-7, reads DVKVTQSSRYLVKRTGEKVFLECVQDMDHENMFWYRQDPGLGLRLIYFSYDVKMKEKGDIPEGYSVSREKKERFSLILESASTNQTSMYLCASRNRIRNSYEQYFGPGTRLTVT.

The table lists this clonotype with a few counts. The V call is TRBV29-1, the J call TRBJ2-1; TRBD2 agrees at 12 bases. The CDR3 sequence is 14 residues long. V trimming: 8 bases; J trimming: 6 bases; junction bases outside the gene matches: 8. Germline CDR1 and CDR2: SQVTM and ANQGSEA. CDR3 region: CSPRRGLAGNEQFF. The CDR3 nucleotides are TGCAGCCCTCGCCGGGGACTAGCGGGCAATGAGCAGTTCTTC.